Below, 4 T cell receptor beta chains from the same sample are listed, as sequenced in a study of cytomegalovirus exposure and HLA in healthy donors. PCR primers comprised 60 Vbeta and 13 Jbeta primers. TCRdb's table, derived via immunoSEQ multiplex PCR, lists solely in-frame clones and lacks some. The sample contains about 110,000 clones, around 75% of which appear only once. Sequencing was done on a sample of PBMCs. Source of these receptors: a woman in her twenties or thirties in good health and CMV-seronegative.

This clone was recorded only once. V gene TRBV21-1 combines with J gene TRBJ2-2; no DNA check was done on the table's D call, TRBD1. TRBV21-1 corresponds to a pseudogene. The CDR3 has 23 amino acids. In nucleotides, the CDR3 is TGTGCCAGCAGCAATCGAAAAGCAGCCCCAAGAATAACAGGAATCAGGTTGACCGGGGAGCTGTTTTTT. It specifies CASSNRKAAPRITGIRLTGELFF.

This clone was seen once. The V call is TRBV19, the J call TRBJ1-5; D is unclear. V shed 8 bases and J shed 0 bases, with 17 bases lying between them. CDR3 size: 16 residues. Germline lookup yields CDR1 LNHDA and CDR2 SQIVND (reference sequence). The CDR3 region is CASGDLLVNSNQPQHF. The CDR3 region has the DNA TGTGCCAGTGGAGACTTATTAGTCAATAGCAATCAGCCCCAGCATTTT.

This sequence joins TRBV4-2 and TRBJ1-5; tentative D call: TRBD1 (6 bases). Germline lookup yields CDR1 LGHNA and CDR2 YNFKEQ. The CDR3 is 15 residues long. Trimming stripped 2 bases from V and 7 bases from J, with 15 bases between. In nucleotides, the CDR3 is TGTGCCAGCAGCCAACGCCTGGGGGGGCTACAGCCCCAGCATTTT. Protein product: CASSQRLGGLQPQHF.

This sequence joins TRBV11-2 and TRBJ1-4, with a tentative D call TRBD1 (5 bases). With 0 bases removed from V and 8 bases from J, the gap between germline ends came to 10 bases. The CDR3 totals 14 residues. Germline lookup yields CDR1 SGHAT and CDR2 FQNNGV. CDR3 residues: CASSLDRAGEKLFF. CDR3 coding DNA: TGTGCCAGCAGCTTAGACAGGGCTGGAGAAAAACTGTTTTTT.